The 2 T cell receptor beta chains given below trace back to one sample, sequenced in a study of liver allograft versus peripheral blood T cells. Overall study context: Comparing T cell receptor repertoires in transplanted livers with those in recipients' peripheral blood was part of the design.

A single record per CDR3 protein comes from TCRdb applying MiXCR to the reads. There are approximately 13,000 distinct CDR3 sequences in the sample; 20% to 25% occur only once, and under 6.5% lies in the top ten. The source of these receptors is a human patient who had a liver transplant. Some T cells may originate from the graft donor.

By share, this clonotype counts as medium-sized. CDR3 in DNA: TGTGCCACCAGCAGAGGAGACAGGGGGGAAGCTTTCTTT. Its translation: CATSRGDRGEAFF. The chain combines TRBV15 with TRBJ1-1; 9 bases are a match to TRBD1. Germline loops: CDR1 LNHNV, CDR2 YYDKDF (reference sequence). The V and J ends lost 1 base and 8 bases, in that order; junction bases with no gene match: 2. This CDR3 is 13 amino acids long.

The chain recombines TRBV6-1 with TRBJ1-5; TRBD1 matches 7 bases. This CDR3 is built from 16 residues. Germline CDR1 is MNHNS and CDR2 is SASEGT. Trimming cost V 2 bases and J 2 bases; bases outside gene matches: 6. The CDR3 loop reads CASSEFIGQGNQPQHF. As DNA, the CDR3 is TGTGCCAGCAGTGAATTTATAGGACAGGGCAATCAGCCCCAGCATTTT.